This is a list of T cell receptor beta chains from one sample in a study of CD8 T cells in ankylosing spondylitis. TCRdb itself ran the 5' RACE reads through MiXCR, one entry per CDR3 protein. The data hold about 250,000 distinct CDR3 sequences, with over 30% observed a single time. The sample taken for sequencing was blood, either unsorted or a sorted T cell fraction (not recorded which). Receptors were obtained from a male donor with ankylosing spondylitis or in good health (not recorded which). Both conserved end residues are part of each CDR3. A D gene is named only where the DNA matches it firmly. Size values are once, few and many counts, or a class for expanded clones, and some rows have none.

D gene	V gene	J gene	clone size	CDR3 protein	CDR3 DNA
-	TRBV10-3	TRBJ1-5	-	CAISGASVTGNQPQHF	TGTGCCATCAGTGGAGCCAGTGTGACCGGCAATCAGCCCCAGCATTTT
-	TRBV6-6	TRBJ2-2	-	CASSRGSGELFF	TGTGCCAGCAGCAGAGGGTCCGGGGAGCTGTTTTTT
-	TRBV29-1	TRBJ2-5	-	CSAWTPSRETQYF	TGCAGCGCTTGGACTCCTAGCCGGGAGACCCAGTACTTC
-	TRBV3-1	TRBJ2-5	-	CASSQDFEGVETQYF	TGTGCCAGCAGCCAAGATTTCGAGGGGGTGGAGACCCAGTACTTC
-	TRBV12-3/TRBV12-4	TRBJ1-2	few	CASSLGRPQGGYGYTF	TGTGCCAGCAGTTTGGGCAGGCCGCAAGGAGGCTATGGCTACACCTTC
TRBD1	TRBV5-5	TRBJ1-2	few	CASSLARTGAMGYTF	TGTGCCAGCAGCTTGGCGAGGACAGGGGCTATGGGCTACACCTTC
-	TRBV4-1	TRBJ1-1	few	CASSHGAGITTEAFF	TGCGCCAGCAGCCATGGTGCAGGGATAACAACTGAAGCTTTCTTT
-	TRBV7-9	TRBJ2-1	-	CASSSRLVSSYNEQFF	TGTGCCAGCAGCTCCAGACTGGTTAGCTCCTACAATGAGCAGTTCTTC
-	TRBV20-1	TRBJ2-5	-	CSARDREGGPLGETQYF	TGCAGTGCTAGAGATCGTGAGGGGGGGCCCCTTGGGGAGACCCAGTACTTC
-	TRBV10-3	TRBJ2-5	few	CAISEGGYQETQYF	TGTGCCATCAGTGAAGGGGGGTACCAAGAGACCCAGTACTTC
-	TRBV13	TRBJ2-5	-	CASSQPASKGYQETQYF	TGTGCCAGCAGTCAACCGGCTAGCAAAGGGTACCAAGAGACCCAGTACTTC
TRBD1	TRBV29-1	TRBJ2-2	-	CSVWTGSTGELFF	TGCAGCGTATGGACAGGCAGCACCGGGGAGCTGTTTTTT
TRBD1	TRBV28	TRBJ2-5	few	CASSRGRGLEETQYF	TGTGCCAGCAGCAGGGGCAGGGGGCTCGAAGAGACCCAGTACTTC
TRBD1	TRBV7-8	TRBJ1-2	-	CASSPGTGGVDYGYTF	TGTGCCAGCAGCCCGGGGACAGGGGGCGTCGACTATGGCTACACCTTC
-	TRBV4-2	TRBJ2-5	few	CASSQVGAVQETQYF	TGTGCCAGCAGCCAAGTCGGGGCCGTCCAAGAGACCCAGTACTTC
TRBD2	TRBV5-5	TRBJ2-1	-	CASSLMGLAGANEQFF	TGTGCCAGCAGCTTGATGGGACTAGCGGGGGCTAATGAGCAGTTCTTC
-	TRBV9	TRBJ2-3	-	CASSAGGGFTDTQYF	TGTGCCAGCAGCGCGGGGGGCGGATTCACAGATACGCAGTATTTT
-	TRBV9	TRBJ1-5	-	CASSVDPMGQPQHF	TGTGCCAGCAGCGTGGACCCAATGGGGCAGCCCCAGCATTTT
-	TRBV10-3	TRBJ2-7	few	CAISRAGSYEQYF	TGTGCCATCAGTAGGGCCGGTTCCTACGAGCAGTACTTC
-	TRBV15	TRBJ2-7	-	CATSRAPGTSYEQYF	TGTGCCACCAGCAGAGCCCCCGGGACTTCCTACGAGCAGTACTTC
-	TRBV20-1	TRBJ2-7	few	CSASSPGLYYEQYF	TGCAGTGCTAGCTCCCCTGGGCTTTACTACGAGCAGTACTTC
-	TRBV5-1	TRBJ2-7	once	CASSLLGSSYEQYF	TGCGCCAGCAGCTTGTTGGGGAGCTCCTACGAGCAGTACTTC
TRBD2	TRBV15	TRBJ2-6	-	CATSPDMGTTVSGANVLTF	TGTGCCACCAGCCCTGACATGGGGACTACCGTCTCTGGGGCCAACGTCCTGACTTTC
-	TRBV20-1	TRBJ2-5	many	CSAMGPSWETQYF	TGCAGTGCCATGGGTCCTAGCTGGGAGACCCAGTACTTC
-	TRBV12-3/TRBV12-4	TRBJ2-3	few	CASSRTETLPDTQYF	TGTGCCAGCAGTCGTACCGAGACACTGCCCGATACGCAGTATTTT
-	TRBV20-1	TRBJ2-7	-	CSATPDSLSYEQYF	TGCAGTGCTACCCCGGACAGTCTCTCCTACGAGCAGTACTTC
TRBD2	TRBV7-6	TRBJ2-7	-	CASSPAGTSGYEQYF	TGTGCCAGCAGCCCTGCCGGGACTAGCGGCTACGAGCAGTACTTC